A selection of T cell receptor beta chains follows, all from one sample in a study of cytomegalovirus exposure and HLA in healthy donors. TCRdb's copy holds only in-frame clones and misses some; the assay was immunoSEQ multiplex PCR. In the table there are about 50,000 clones, roughly 76% of which are singletons. Sequencing input: PBMCs. The origin of the receptors is a woman aged 40 to 50 in good health and CMV-seropositive. The CDR3 runs from the conserved cysteine through the conserved F or W. Each record gives: V gene, clone size, J gene, D gene, CDR3 DNA, CDR3 protein. The D gene is left open where the match is weak. Not all rows give a size; the values are once, few, many and, for expanded clones, a class.

>TRBV9|-|TRBJ2-2|-
TGTGCCAGCAGCGTAGCGGGGACGAACACCGGGGAGCTGTTTTTT
CASSVAGTNTGELFF
>TRBV5-6|-|TRBJ1-2|TRBD1
TGTGCCAGCAGCGTCGGACAGGGGGCTACCTATGGCTACACCTTC
CASSVGQGATYGYTF
>TRBV6-1|-|TRBJ1-4|-
TGTGCCAGCAGTCACAGGGACCTTAATGAAAAACTGTTTTTT
CASSHRDLNEKLFF
>TRBV28|-|TRBJ2-7|TRBD1
TGTGCCAGCAGGGAAGGGGGCATATTCCACGAGCAGTACTTC
CASREGGIFHEQYF
>TRBV7-7|-|TRBJ2-5|TRBD1
TGTGCCAGCAGCGCACGACAGGGGGGCCAAGAGACCCAGTACTTC
CASSARQGGQETQYF
>TRBV28|-|TRBJ2-3|-
TGTGCCAGCAGCCTGGGACAACTAACTACAGATACGCAGTATTTT
CASSLGQLTTDTQYF
>TRBV5-6|few|TRBJ2-6|TRBD1
TGTGCCAGCAGCCCCGACAGGGCTGGGGCCAACGTCCTGACTTTC
CASSPDRAGANVLTF
>TRBV5-1|-|TRBJ2-7|TRBD2
TGCGCCAGCAGTGCGGGAGAAACGAGCTCCTACGAGCAGTACTTC
CASSAGETSSYEQYF
>TRBV6-5|-|TRBJ2-7|TRBD1
TGTGCCAGCAGTCGCGACAGGGTGGTCTACGAGCAGTACTTC
CASSRDRVVYEQYF
>TRBV10-2|-|TRBJ1-2|-
TGCGCCAGCAGTTTCACTCACAACTATGGCTACACCTTC
CASSFTHNYGYTF
>TRBV29-1|few|TRBJ2-7|TRBD2
TGCAGCGTTGAAATTTGGGCGGGGGGCACCTACGAGCAGTACTTC
CSVEIWAGGTYEQYF
>TRBV6-1|few|TRBJ1-1|-
TGTGCCAGCACCCCGGGGGGGGTTCAAACTGAAGCTTTCTTT
CASTPGGVQTEAFF
>TRBV2|-|TRBJ1-1|TRBD1
TGTGCCAGCAGAACAGGGGCTATGAACACTGAAGCTTTCTTT
CASRTGAMNTEAFF
>TRBV15|-|TRBJ1-2|-
TGTGCCACCAGCAAGAGGACCTTTGCGGGCAGCTACACCTTC
CATSKRTFAGSYTF
>TRBV5-6|-|TRBJ1-1|TRBD1
TGTGCCAGCGTCCGCAGGGGGCTGGACACTGAAGCTTTCTTT
CASVRRGLDTEAFF
>TRBV9|-|TRBJ2-3|-
TGTGCCAGCAGCCCCTATAGCGCAGATACGCAGTATTTT
CASSPYSADTQYF
>TRBV2|-|TRBJ1-5|-
TGTGCCAGCAGTGTAGGGGTCCCCCAGCATTTT
CASSVGVPQHF
>TRBV15|-|TRBJ1-6|-
TGTGCCACCAGCAGCAATCAGGGCGTAGGTTCACCCCTCCACTTT
CATSSNQGVGSPLHF
>TRBV7-8|-|TRBJ1-6|TRBD1
TGTGCCAGCACCCAAGGGGGCGGGGCTAATAATTCACCCCTCCACTTT
CASTQGGGANNSPLHF
>TRBV9|-|TRBJ1-2|TRBD1
TGTGCCAGCACCCCGCAGGGGGCAGGGGAGGGCTACACCTTC
CASTPQGAGEGYTF
>TRBV19|-|TRBJ2-3|TRBD1
TGTGCCAGTAGTATGTCCGGGACAGGACGGACAGATACGCAGTATTTT
CASSMSGTGRTDTQYF
>TRBV6-5|-|TRBJ1-1|-
TGTGCCAGCAGTCAGCGCACAGCGGTGGGAGCTGAAGCTTTCTTT
CASSQRTAVGAEAFF
>TRBV30|-|TRBJ1-5|TRBD1
TGTGCCTGGTCCGGGACAGGGGATCAGCCCCAGCATTTT
CAWSGTGDQPQHF
>TRBV11-2|-|TRBJ2-7|TRBD1
TGTGCCAGCAGCCTACTCCCGGGACAGGCCTACGAGCAGTACTTC
CASSLLPGQAYEQYF
>TRBV4-1|-|TRBJ1-2|-
TGCGCCAGCAGCCCAGAAGTAGTTAACTATGGCTACACCTTC
CASSPEVVNYGYTF